The 23 T cell receptor beta chains given below trace back to one sample, sequenced in a study of T cells after yellow fever vaccination. From the 5' RACE reads, TCRdb called clonotypes with MiXCR, one entry per CDR3 protein. Found here are around 350,000 distinct CDR3 sequences, 11% of them singletons; the top ten hold roughly 18%. The starting material was PBMCs, obtained on the day of the first yellow fever vaccination. The receptors derive from a man between 18 and 29 years old who received the YFV17D yellow fever vaccine.

The chain combines TRBV4-2 with TRBJ2-4, with TRBD2 matching over 13 bases. The V segment lost 0 bases and the J segment 9 bases; nucleotides outside the gene matches: 5. The CDR3 is 16 residues long. Germline V gene data show CDR1 as LGHNA and CDR2 as YNFKEQ. The DNA of the CDR3 is TGTGCCAGCAGCCAAGATCAGACTAGCGGGGGGTTCATTCAGTACTTC. As protein: CASSQDQTSGGFIQYF.

The rearrangement uses TRBV6-2 or TRBV6-3 and TRBJ2-2; D tentatively fits TRBD1 or TRBD2 (6 bases each). The CDR3 length is 15 residues. The germline V and J ends were trimmed by 6 bases and 4 bases, with 15 bases remaining between them. Germline V gives CDR1 MNHEY, CDR2 SVGEGT. CDR3: CASRTIRGRTGELFF. The CDR3 nucleotides read TGTGCCAGCAGGACTATTCGGGGGCGCACCGGGGAGCTGTTTTTT.

In DNA form, the CDR3 reads TGCGCCAGCAGCCCAGCGAGGGCAGGGACCCCCTACCCCCAGCATTTT. This codes for CASSPARAGTPYPQHF. The J gene is TRBJ1-5, the V gene TRBV4-1, with a possible D match to TRBD1 (5 bases). Germline V gene data show CDR1 as MGHRA and CDR2 as YSYEKL. CDR3 size: 16 residues. Trimming cost V 4 bases and J 10 bases, with 23 bases left between them.

This clonotype was observed a handful of times. This sequence joins TRBV9 and TRBJ1-5, with D perhaps TRBD1 (6 bases). V was shortened by 4 bases and J by 1 base, with 15 bases between the two germline ends. CDR3 size: 16 residues. Per the germline V gene, CDR1 is SGDLS and CDR2 is YYNGEE. Here the CDR3 DNA reads TGTGCCAGCAGCCCTGGGGACACGGCGAGCAATCAGCCCCAGCATTTT. It encodes CASSPGDTASNQPQHF.

The rearrangement joins TRBV7-3 to TRBJ1-1; no firm D call. Trimming took 4 bases from V and 6 from J, leaving 15 bases between them. This CDR3 comprises 14 residues. The germline CDR1 and CDR2 sequences are SGHTA and FQGTGA. The CDR3 spells CASSSGGGRAEAFF. In DNA form, the CDR3 reads TGTGCCAGCAGCTCGGGAGGCGGGAGGGCTGAAGCTTTCTTT.

The CDR3 protein is CASSRQINSPLHF. DNA of the CDR3: TGCGCCAGCAGCCGACAGATCAATTCACCCCTCCACTTT. V usage is TRBV4-1 and J usage is TRBJ1-6, with D possibly TRBD1 on 5 matching bases. Germline CDR1 and CDR2: MGHRA and YSYEKL. There are 13 residues in the CDR3. Deletions cut 4 bases from V and 7 bases from J, with 8 bases between.

The chain is built from TRBV7-2 and TRBJ2-4; D is unresolved. V lost 3 bases to trimming and J lost 2 bases, with 8 bases between them. The CDR3 runs to 14 residues. Per the germline V gene, CDR1 is SGHTA and CDR2 is FQGNSA. This CDR3 reads CASSLSSTKNIQYF. CDR3 coding DNA: TGTGCCAGCAGCTTGAGCTCTACCAAAAACATTCAGTACTTC.

The V call is TRBV15, the J call TRBJ1-1; no reliable D call. The CDR3 covers 13 residues. V lost 3 bases to trimming and J lost 1 base, with 6 bases between them. Germline CDR1 and CDR2: LNHNV and YYDKDF (reference sequence). CDR3 loop: CATSSQPNTEAFF. Here the CDR3 DNA reads TGTGCCACCAGCAGCCAGCCGAACACTGAAGCTTTCTTT.

This clonotype was counted many times. The chain couples TRBV6-5 to TRBJ2-1; 7 nucleotides agree with TRBD2. V lost 0 bases to trimming and J lost 1 base; unmatched junction nucleotides: 0. Germline V gene sequence: CDR1 MNHEY, CDR2 SVGAGI. The CDR3 has 15 amino acids. CDR3 nucleotide sequence: TGTGCCAGCAGTTACTCGGGGGGGTCCTACAATGAGCAGTTCTTC. It is translated as CASSYSGGSYNEQFF.

This clonotype came up many times. The chain employs TRBV18 and TRBJ2-5; either TRBD1 or TRBD2 may supply D (5 bases each). This CDR3 spans 13 amino acids. V gave up 3 bases and J gave up 5 bases, with 10 bases separating them. In germline, CDR1 is KGHSH, CDR2 LQKENI. CDR3 protein: CASSPGAGETQYF. The CDR3 DNA reads as TGTGCCAGCTCACCCGGGGCCGGTGAGACCCAGTACTTC.

The table lists this clonotype with many counts. The chain joins TRBV5-1 to TRBJ1-5; possible D gene TRBD1, 6 bases. V was trimmed by 5 bases and J by 3 bases, leaving 12 bases between them. The CDR3 extends over 14 amino acids. CDR1 and CDR2 from the germline V gene are SGHRS and YFSETQ. The CDR3 sequence is CASRAQGHNQPQHF. As DNA, the CDR3 is TGCGCCAGCAGAGCACAGGGACACAATCAGCCCCAGCATTTT.

V usage is TRBV20-1 and J usage is TRBJ2-3; no firm D call. This CDR3 comprises 15 residues. Per germline, CDR1 DFQATT and CDR2 SNEGSKA (reference sequence). V was clipped by 5 bases and J by 2 bases, with 17 bases between them. The CDR3 nucleotides read TGCAGTGCTTCCCCGTCGGCAGGCTTCACAGATACGCAGTATTTT. Protein product: CSASPSAGFTDTQYF.

This clonotype was found a few times. The V and J genes are TRBV11-1 and TRBJ2-1, with 9 bases lining up with TRBD2. The CDR3 length is 19 residues. Germline values: CDR1 SGHAT, CDR2 FQDESV (reference sequence). Trimming removed 5 bases from V and 0 bases from J; junction bases left unmatched: 14. CDR3 DNA sequence: TGTGCCAGCAGCGTACCGACGACTAGCGGCCGGAGCTCCTACAATGAGCAGTTCTTC. It encodes CASSVPTTSGRSSYNEQFF.

This clonotype was recorded a few times. The rearrangement uses TRBV9 and TRBJ2-7; TRBD1 matches at 7 bases. This CDR3 has 14 residues. The V gene end was trimmed by 4 bases and the J gene end by 5 bases; junction bases not matched to a gene: 9. Germline-derived CDR1 and CDR2 are SGDLS and YYNGEE. The CDR3: CASSPGTASHEQYF. The DNA of the CDR3 is TGTGCCAGCAGCCCCGGGACAGCCTCGCACGAGCAGTACTTC. The full variable domain, its missing parts supplied by reference TRBV9 and TRBJ2-7, is DSGVTQTPKHLITATGQRVTLRCSPRSGDLSVYWYQQSLDQGLQFLIQYYNGEERAKGNILERFSAQQFPDLHSELNLSSLELGDSALYFCASSPGTASHEQYFGPGTRLTVT.

The J gene is TRBJ2-6, the V gene TRBV4-1, with TRBD1 identical over 7 bases. The trim removed 3 bases at V and 1 base at J, leaving 9 bases unmatched. The CDR3 contains 18 residues. Per germline, CDR1 MGHRA and CDR2 YSYEKL. CDR3 loop: CASSQAPTTGSGANVLTF. The CDR3 DNA is TGCGCCAGCAGCCAGGCCCCCACGACAGGGTCTGGGGCCAACGTCCTGACTTTC.

This clonotype was counted between two and nine times. CDR3 sequence (DNA): TGCGCCAGCAGCTTGGTCGCTAAAAGCTCCTACAATGAGCAGTTCTTC. Amino acids: CASSLVAKSSYNEQFF. The chain has TRBV5-1 and TRBJ2-1; no firm D call. CDR1 and CDR2 from the germline V gene are SGHRS and YFSETQ. This CDR3 has 16 residues. Between the trimmed V and J ends, which lost 0 bases and 0 bases, there was a span of 10 bases.

There are a few counts of this clonotype. The chain has TRBV5-1 and TRBJ2-3; 7 bases agree with TRBD1. This CDR3 has 15 amino acids. Germline CDR1 is SGHRS and CDR2 is YFSETQ. Trimming removed 2 bases from V and 5 bases from J; junction bases left unmatched: 8. CDR3 sequence: CASSLIGGSGDTQYF. The CDR3 DNA reads as TGCGCCAGCAGCTTAATAGGGGGCTCGGGAGATACGCAGTATTTT.

This clonotype was counted only a few times. This chain connects TRBV5-1 to TRBJ2-2, with D unclear. CDR1 and CDR2 (germline): SGHRS, YFSETQ. The CDR3 has 13 amino acids. V was clipped by 0 bases and J by 11 bases, with 11 bases between them. This CDR3 is CASSLAGTRELFF. CDR3 DNA: TGCGCCAGCAGCTTGGCAGGAACACGAGAGCTGTTTTTT.

This clonotype has at least ten counts. V and J are TRBV5-1 and TRBJ2-3, with 7 nucleotides matching TRBD2. Looked up from germline, CDR1 is SGHRS and CDR2 is YFSETQ. CDR3 length equals 16 residues. J lost 3 bases, V lost 4 bases, and 11 bases had no gene match. Written as DNA, the CDR3 is TGCGCCAGCAGCCGCGCTAGCGGAGTTTCTACAGATACGCAGTATTTT. Protein product: CASSRASGVSTDTQYF.

This clonotype has only a few counts. The V gene is TRBV20-1, the J gene TRBJ2-3; 7 nucleotides line up with TRBD1. Per the germline V gene, CDR1 is DFQATT and CDR2 is SNEGSKA (reference sequence). This CDR3 is 15 amino acids long. V lost 0 bases to trimming and J lost 3 bases; unmatched junction nucleotides: 6. The CDR3 nucleotides are TGCAGTGCTAGAGATTTAGTCAGGGGGACAGATACGCAGTATTTT. Its translation: CSARDLVRGTDTQYF.

This clonotype was seen only once. This rearrangement joins TRBV20-1 to TRBJ2-3, with D uncertain. CDR3 length: 13 amino acids. V was pared by 3 bases and J by 0 bases, with 7 bases between. Germline loops: CDR1 DFQATT, CDR2 SNEGSKA (reference sequence). The chain's CDR3 is CSASLSSTDTQYF. For the CDR3, the DNA is TGCAGTGCTAGTTTAAGCAGCACAGATACGCAGTATTTT.

This chain joins TRBV12-3 or TRBV12-4 and TRBJ1-2; possible D gene TRBD1, 5 bases. Deletions cut 1 base from V and 4 bases from J, with 10 bases between. This CDR3 comprises 14 residues. The CDR3 here is CASSLVNRPYGYTF. CDR3 coding DNA: TGTGCCAGCAGTTTAGTTAACAGGCCCTATGGCTACACCTTC.

The CDR3 DNA sequence: TGTGCCAGCAGTTTTGGGCTTGGAAACACCATATATTTT. Its translation is CASSFGLGNTIYF. This chain joins TRBV27 and TRBJ1-3, with D unresolved. The ends were cut back, 3 bases at V and 3 bases at J, with 6 bases in the middle. The CDR3 consists of 13 residues. Germline CDR1 is MNHEY and CDR2 is SMNVEV (reference sequence).